This T cell receptor (beta chain) came from a study of blood T cell repertoires in COVID-19. TCRdb's copy holds only in-frame clones and misses some; the assay was immunoSEQ multiplex PCR. The sample comprises 250,000 to 350,000 clones, approximately 89% of which are singletons, and roughly 2.3% rests with the top ten. V shed 4 bases, J shed 4 bases, and the junction held 4 bases outside the gene matches. Germline CDR1 is SGHDT and CDR2 is YYEEEE. This CDR3 has 15 residues. The TCR was taken from a woman younger than 45 with COVID-19, enrolled during active disease. Sequencing was carried out using peripheral blood. This chain links TRBV5-6 with TRBJ2-1; 11 bases align to TRBD2. Written as DNA, the CDR3 is TGTGCCAGCAGCCACGGGACTAGCGGTTACAATGAGCAGTTCTTC. Translation gives CASSHGTSGYNEQFF.